This T cell receptor beta chain came from a study of blood T cell repertoires in COVID-19. Across the study: Whether acute or convalescent, the COVID-19 samples came from the United States, Italy and Spain.

Only in-frame clones appear in the TCRdb table, and some are missing; sequencing was by immunoSEQ multiplex PCR. The sample contains nearly 70,000 clones, about 91% of which appear only once. Germline assignment: CDR1 SNHLY and CDR2 FYNNEI. The CDR3 length is 17 residues. Trimming at V came to 7 bases and at J to 4 bases, leaving 14 bases not matched to a gene. This TCR came from a man aged 40-55 years with COVID-19, enrolled during active disease. The sequencing sample was made of peripheral blood. The chain combines TRBV2 with TRBJ2-3; 10 bases are a match to TRBD2. CDR3 DNA sequence: TGTGCCAGCAACTCAGCAGCGGGGGGGCCGGTTGCAGATACGCAGTATTTT. Protein: CASNSAAGGPVADTQYF.